These T cell receptor beta chains were read from a single sample in a study of stem cell transplantation in POMP-related autoinflammatory disease. Sequenced by immunoSEQ multiplex PCR; TCRdb stores in-frame clones only, minus some. The table lists 4,500 to 5,500 clones, roughly nine tenths of them singletons. The sample here was CD8+ T cells from PBMCs, taken after stem cell transplantation. The receptors were sampled from a human patient with POMP-related autoinflammation and immune dysregulation (PRAID). Some T cells may trace back to the graft donor. The CDR3 runs from the conserved cysteine through the conserved F or W. Fields, in order: clone size, V gene, D gene, J gene, CDR3 DNA, CDR3 protein. D genes are given only for firm matches. Not all rows give a size; the values are once, few, many and, for expanded clones, a class.

>NA|TRBV6-6|NA|TRBJ2-7
TGTGCCAGCAGCATCAGGGGGACTTTCACCGAGCAGTACTTC
CASSIRGTFTEQYF
>NA|TRBV10-3|NA|TRBJ2-1
TGTGCCATCAGACAGAGTCCTGAGTACAATGAGCAGTTCTTC
CAIRQSPEYNEQFF
>NA|TRBV13|TRBD1|TRBJ2-3
TGTGCCAGCAGCTTAAGGACAGGGGGAAACACAGATACGCAGTATTTT
CASSLRTGGNTDTQYF
>NA|TRBV5-5|NA|TRBJ2-7
TGTGCCAGCAGCTTGGGCTACGAGCAGTACTTC
CASSLGYEQYF
>NA|TRBV4-3|NA|TRBJ2-6
TGCGCCAGCAGCCGTTATGAGGTGGGGGGCGCTGGGGCCAACGTCCTGACTTTC
CASSRYEVGGAGANVLTF
>NA|TRBV9|TRBD2|TRBJ2-7
TGTGCCAGCAGCGTAGATACTAGCGGGACCTACGAGCAGTACTTC
CASSVDTSGTYEQYF
>once|TRBV12-3/TRBV12-4|NA|TRBJ1-2
TGTGCCAGCAGTTTGGGTTATGGCTACACCTTC
CASSLGYGYTF
>NA|TRBV4-2|TRBD2|TRBJ2-7
TGTGCCAGCAGCCAAGATCGAGCTAGCGGGACCTACGAGCAGTACTTC
CASSQDRASGTYEQYF
>NA|TRBV19|NA|TRBJ1-3
TGTGCCAGTAGTATCTACCTCGGGTCTGGAAACACCATATATTTT
CASSIYLGSGNTIYF
>once|TRBV29-1|TRBD2|TRBJ2-7
TGCAGCGTTGAACTAGCGGGCTACGAGCAGTACTTC
CSVELAGYEQYF
>NA|TRBV24-1|TRBD1|TRBJ2-5
TGTGCCACCAGTGACCTGGACAGGGGGACCCAGTACTTC
CATSDLDRGTQYF
>NA|TRBV9|NA|TRBJ2-1
TGTGCCAGCAGCGGAGAGCCGGGCGGCCCATACAATGAGCAGTTCTTC
CASSGEPGGPYNEQFF
>NA|TRBV6-4|TRBD1|TRBJ2-7
TGTGCCAGCAGTGAAACAGGGGGCTCCTACGAGCAGTACTTC
CASSETGGSYEQYF
>NA|TRBV20-1|NA|TRBJ2-7
TGCAGTGCTAGTTGGCAAGGAAGCTCCTACGAGCAGTACTTC
CSASWQGSSYEQYF
>NA|TRBV5-1|TRBD2|TRBJ2-2
TGCGCCAGCAGCTTGTTTCTGGCGGGAGTCCACACCGGGGAGCTGTTTTTT
CASSLFLAGVHTGELFF
>NA|TRBV7-9|TRBD2|TRBJ2-5
TGTGCCAGCAGCCTTTATGGACTAGCGGAAACGCAAGAGACCCAGTACTTC
CASSLYGLAETQETQYF
>NA|TRBV28|TRBD2|TRBJ2-7
TGTGCCAGCAGTTTGTTGGGCGGGAGGGCATCCTACGAGCAGTACTTC
CASSLLGGRASYEQYF
>NA|TRBV14|TRBD1|TRBJ2-6
TGTGCCAGCAGCCAAGATTCTCGGGACAGCGGTTGGTCTGGGGCCAACGTCCTGACTTTC
CASSQDSRDSGWSGANVLTF
>NA|TRBV4-3|NA|TRBJ2-2
TGCGCCAGCAGCCAAGACACGGGGATCAACACCGGGGAGCTGTTTTTT
CASSQDTGINTGELFF
>NA|TRBV29-1|NA|TRBJ1-5
TGCAGCGTTCAGAGGGGCGCGGATCAGCCCCAGCATTTT
CSVQRGADQPQHF
>NA|TRBV9|TRBD1|TRBJ1-3
TGTGCCAGCAGCGTCCGGACAGGGACTGGAAACACCATATATTTT
CASSVRTGTGNTIYF
>NA|TRBV10-2|TRBD2|TRBJ2-3
TGCGCCAGCAGGAAACTAGCGGGGAGGGTCGCAGATACGCAGTATTTT
CASRKLAGRVADTQYF
>NA|TRBV6-5|NA|TRBJ1-5
TGTGCCGCCGGCGGCAGGGGATCAGTTCAGCCCCAGCATTTT
CAAGGRGSVQPQHF
>NA|TRBV19|NA|TRBJ2-4
TGTGCCAGTAGTATAAAGACCAAAAACATTCAGTACTTC
CASSIKTKNIQYF
>NA|TRBV2|TRBD2|TRBJ2-1
TGTGCCAGCAGTGATCCGGCGGGAGGGCCTCAGGACAATGAGCAGTTCTTC
CASSDPAGGPQDNEQFF
>NA|TRBV5-1|NA|TRBJ1-2
TGCGCCAGCAGCTTGACAGGCGGGGATGGCTACACCTTC
CASSLTGGDGYTF
>NA|TRBV7-6|NA|TRBJ2-5
TGTGCCAGCAGCCCGGGGGTAGAGACCCAGTACTTC
CASSPGVETQYF
>NA|TRBV5-1|NA|TRBJ1-1
TGCGCCAGCAGCTCCACCGGGAGAAACACTGAAGCTTTCTTT
CASSSTGRNTEAFF
>NA|TRBV13|NA|TRBJ1-1
TGTGCCAGCAGCCCCTCTGACGGGTCCAGAGCTTTCTTT
CASSPSDGSRAFF
>NA|TRBV7-6|NA|TRBJ2-7
TGTGCCAGCAGCCAACCTAACGACGGAAACGAGCAGTACTTC
CASSQPNDGNEQYF
>NA|TRBV5-6|TRBD2|TRBJ2-1
TGTGCCAGCAGCCAGGGACTAGCGGGAGTTCCAAGCTCCTACAATGAGCAGTTCTTC
CASSQGLAGVPSSYNEQFF
>NA|TRBV9|NA|TRBJ2-2
TGTGCCAGCAGTGTCACGAACACCGGGGAGCTGTTTTTT
CASSVTNTGELFF
>NA|TRBV5-1|NA|TRBJ2-7
TGCGCCAGCAGGGCCAGTAGGTCCTACGAGCAGTACTTC
CASRASRSYEQYF
>NA|TRBV11-2|NA|TRBJ1-2
TGTGCCAGCAGCTTAGATGTGGTTAACTATGGCTACACCTTC
CASSLDVVNYGYTF
>NA|TRBV12-3/TRBV12-4|NA|TRBJ2-2
TGTGCCAGCAGCTTTGGCACCGGGGAGCTGTTTTTT
CASSFGTGELFF
>NA|TRBV5-8|TRBD1|TRBJ1-6
TGTGCCAGCAGCTTGCTAATGTCCCGACAGGGCTCTGGGGATTCACCCCTCCACTTT
CASSLLMSRQGSGDSPLHF